This TCR beta chain appears in the sequencing data of a study of beta chain features in type 1 diabetes. Background on the study: Across every sample, approximately 110,000,000 sorted cells were examined in total.

Regarding the study as a whole: Any HLA type influence on TCRB rearrangement was left unresolved here.

Notes on this clone: The antigen remains undetermined.

What was sequenced were expressed TCRB transcripts, since all of the isolated RNA had been reverse transcribed. Sequencing used immunoSEQ multiplex PCR; TCRdb keeps in-frame clones, though not all of them. The sample holds about 470,000 clones, roughly 30% seen once. Staining for CD45RO/CCR7/CD25/CD127/CD95/CD27 allowed sorting of CD4+ naive, central memory, regulatory and stem cell-like memory cells. The authors obtained over 95% purity in all sorted populations. Germline-derived CDR1 and CDR2 are MGHRA and YSYEKL. The V end was cut by 3 bases, the J end by 10 bases, with 12 bases between. The CDR3 loop spans 13 amino acids.

The sequence was obtained from a young man in good health. The chain uses TRBV4-1 and TRBJ1-4; D might be TRBD1 (6 bases). The source material was naive CD4+ T cells from blood. In nucleotides, the CDR3 is TGCGCCAGCAGCCAGTCACAGGGTACAAAACTGTTTTTT. It is translated as CASSQSQGTKLFF.